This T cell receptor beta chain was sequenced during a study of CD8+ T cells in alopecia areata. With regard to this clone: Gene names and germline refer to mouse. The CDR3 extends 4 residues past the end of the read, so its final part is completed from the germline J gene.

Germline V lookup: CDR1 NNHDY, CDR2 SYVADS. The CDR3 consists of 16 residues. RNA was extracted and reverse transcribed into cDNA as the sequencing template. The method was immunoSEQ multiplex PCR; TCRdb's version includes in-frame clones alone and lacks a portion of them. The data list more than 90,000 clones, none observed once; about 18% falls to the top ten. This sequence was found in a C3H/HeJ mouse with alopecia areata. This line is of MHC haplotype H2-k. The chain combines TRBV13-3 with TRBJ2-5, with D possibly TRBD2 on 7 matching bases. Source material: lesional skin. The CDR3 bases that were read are TGTGCCAGCAGTGATTTGGGGGGCGCGAGTTGGGAC. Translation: CASSDLGGASWD. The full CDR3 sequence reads CASSDLGGASWDTQYF.